The rows below give T cell receptor beta chains drawn from one sample of a study of regulatory T cells in long-lasting Graves disease. MiXCR was run by TCRdb on the multiplex PCR reads, yielding one entry per CDR3 protein. The sample has about 200,000 distinct CDR3 sequences; around 18% are singletons. The sequencing here drew on peripheral blood mononuclear cells (PBMCs), taken at new diagnosis, from a patient treated with antithyroid drugs. The receptor set was obtained from a female donor with Graves disease. CDR3s include the opening cysteine and the closing phenylalanine or tryptophan. The D gene is left open where the match is weak. Some rows have no size entry. The others give once, few or many, or a class for an expanded clone.

d_call	v_call	j_call	clone_size	cdr3_nt	cdr3_aa
TRBD2	TRBV6-2/TRBV6-3	TRBJ2-7	few	TGTGCCAGCAGTGATGCTCTAGCGGGGGGGACCTTCTACGAGCAGTACTTC	CASSDALAGGTFYEQYF
TRBD1	TRBV19	TRBJ1-2	.	TGTGCCAGTAGTACTCCAGAGGACAGGGGGCTGAATGGCTACACCTTC	CASSTPEDRGLNGYTF
.	TRBV10-3	TRBJ2-7	many	TGTGCCATCAGTCAGGAGGCCCCCTACGAGCAGTACTTC	CAISQEAPYEQYF
.	TRBV4-3	TRBJ2-2	many	TGCGCCAGCAGCCAAGGAGGGGTTCTCGGCCGGGAGCTGTTTTTT	CASSQGGVLGRELFF
TRBD1	TRBV7-9	TRBJ1-1	many	TGTGCCAGCAGCTTTCCCCGGGGGACAGTGAACACTGAAGCTTTCTTT	CASSFPRGTVNTEAFF
.	TRBV12-3/TRBV12-4	TRBJ2-2	many	TGTGCCAGCAGTTTAAACAGGGCGAACACCGGGGAGCTGTTTTTT	CASSLNRANTGELFF
.	TRBV12-3/TRBV12-4	TRBJ1-4	many	TGTGCCAGCAGTTTTTTAGGGGGAGTTAATGAAAAACTGTTTTTT	CASSFLGGVNEKLFF
.	TRBV2	TRBJ1-1	.	TGTGCCAGCAGTGAGCGCAGCAAGAACACTGAAGCTTTCTTT	CASSERSKNTEAFF
.	TRBV20-1	TRBJ2-1	many	TGCAGTGCTAGGGACTCGGCGTTCGATGAGCAGTTCTTC	CSARDSAFDEQFF
.	TRBV20-1	TRBJ2-1	many	TGCAGTGCTAGGAGGGACTTTGACAATGAGCAGTTCTTC	CSARRDFDNEQFF
TRBD2	TRBV7-2	TRBJ2-3	many	TGTGCCAGCAGCCCCCCGGGACTAGCGGGGGGCACAGATACGCAGTATTTT	CASSPPGLAGGTDTQYF
.	TRBV7-8	TRBJ1-1	many	TGTGCCAGCAGCTTCACGGTGAACACTGAAGCTTTCTTT	CASSFTVNTEAFF
.	TRBV3-1	TRBJ2-7	few	TGTGCCAGCAGAAGCTCCTACGAGCAGTACTTC	CASRSSYEQYF
.	TRBV9	TRBJ2-7	few	TGTGCCAGCAGCTCCGGGCCCCGTCGGGAGCAGTACTTC	CASSSGPRREQYF
.	TRBV24-1	TRBJ2-7	many	TGTGCCACCAGTCTGGACGGTTCCTACGAGCAGTACTTC	CATSLDGSYEQYF
.	TRBV20-1	TRBJ1-2	many	TGCAGTGCTAGAGATGTGGGGGCTAACTATGGCTACACCTTC	CSARDVGANYGYTF
.	TRBV2	TRBJ1-2	many	TGTGCCAGCAGCTGGGGACTGATCTATGGCTACACCTTC	CASSWGLIYGYTF
.	TRBV7-2	TRBJ2-3	many	TGTGCCAGCAGCTTCGACGAAGGGCCAGATACGCAGTATTTT	CASSFDEGPDTQYF
.	TRBV19	TRBJ1-6	.	TGTGCCAGTAGTGTCGGACAGCCCTTCAATTCACCCCTCCACTTT	CASSVGQPFNSPLHF
.	TRBV7-9	TRBJ2-2	many	TGTGCCAGCAGCTTAGTATCCCCCGGGGAGCTGTTTTTT	CASSLVSPGELFF
.	TRBV19	TRBJ1-5	many	TGTGCCAGTAGTTTACAGAACAATCAGCCCCAGCATTTT	CASSLQNNQPQHF
.	TRBV18	TRBJ2-6	many	TGTGCCAGCTCACCACCGGGGGGCCCTGGGGCCAACGTCCTGACTTTC	CASSPPGGPGANVLTF
.	TRBV27	TRBJ1-2	many	TGTGCCAGCAGTTCACGGCCCGGAGGCTACACCTTC	CASSSRPGGYTF
.	TRBV9	TRBJ2-1	.	TGTGCCAGCAGTTTCCATTCAGGGGGGAACTACAATGAGCAGTTCTTC	CASSFHSGGNYNEQFF
TRBD1	TRBV5-5	TRBJ2-1	many	TGTGCCAGCAGCTTGGAGGGACAGTATACCCCCTCTCAGTTCTTC	CASSLEGQYTPSQFF